Shown below are 26 T cell receptor beta chains from a single sample sequenced in a study of Graves' ophthalmopathy and Graves' hyperthyroidism. RNA served as the template for amplifying TCR beta CDR3 regions. RT-PCR was first run with HTBI primers, then multiplex PCR in a second round. Each CDR3 protein is one row after TCRdb ran MiXCR on the multiplex PCR reads. The sample yields 200,000 to 300,000 distinct CDR3 sequences, around 50% seen once. The material sequenced was peripheral blood. The receptors derive from an adult man with Graves' ophthalmopathy.

This clonotype was counted once. The rearrangement links TRBV7-9 to TRBJ1-2, with D uncertain. Germline CDR1 SEHNR, CDR2 FQNEAQ (reference sequence). The CDR3 sequence is 16 residues long. The V end was cut by 6 bases, the J end by 3 bases, with 20 bases between. CDR3 DNA: TGTGCCAGCAGAGCGCCGGGGATTCCGTACGACTATGGCTACACCTTC. This encodes CASRAPGIPYDYGYTF.

This clonotype came up once. The chain employs TRBV30 and TRBJ1-1; no firm D call. CDR3 length: 13 amino acids. Trimming took off 0 bases at V and 1 base at J, with 6 bases between the two ends. CDR1 GTSNPN and CDR2 SVGIG come from the germline V gene (reference sequence). CDR3 loop: CAWSVLGNTEAFF. In DNA, the CDR3 is TGTGCCTGGAGTGTACTGGGGAACACTGAAGCTTTCTTT.

The chain couples TRBV2 to TRBJ2-7, with TRBD1 as a possible D gene (5 bases). V gave up 6 bases and J gave up 2 bases, with 17 bases separating them. This CDR3 is built from 15 residues. The germline V gene encodes CDR1 SNHLY and CDR2 FYNNEI. CDR3 region: CASSLDIPGTYEQYF. The CDR3 DNA sequence: TGTGCCAGCAGCTTAGATATTCCAGGGACCTACGAGCAGTACTTC.

The CDR3 sequence: CSARESPNTGELFF. CDR3 DNA sequence: TGCAGTGCGAGGGAGTCCCCGAACACCGGGGAGCTGTTTTTT. V gene TRBV20-1 combines with J gene TRBJ2-2, with a possible D match to TRBD2 (5 bases). CDR1 and CDR2 from the germline V gene are DFQATT and SNEGSKA (reference sequence). This CDR3 comprises 14 residues. The V end lost 6 bases, the J end lost 0 bases, and 11 bases lay between the germline ends.

A word on this clonotype: Compared with germline, one end of the junction differs, possibly owing to a read error. The genes are TRBV10-3 and TRBJ1-1; D possibly corresponds to TRBD1 (5 bases). The length of the CDR3 is 10 residues. The germline gives CDR1 ENHRY, CDR2 SYGVKD. CDR3 sequence (DNA): TGTGCCAGCAGTTTGGGGGTGGCTTTCTTT. Translated, it gives CASSLGVAFF.

This clonotype was found many times. J is TRBJ1-5 and V is TRBV25-1, with D unresolved. Trimming removed 3 bases at V and 1 base at J, with 1 base between. This CDR3 spans 12 amino acids. Germline V gene lookup returns CDR1 MGHDK and CDR2 SYGVNS. The CDR3 protein is CASSESNQPQHF. CDR3 in DNA: TGTGCCAGCAGTGAGAGCAATCAGCCCCAGCATTTT.

The chain employs TRBV5-1 and TRBJ2-5; 10 bases match TRBD2. The junction had 10 bases not matched to a gene; V was cut back by 0 bases and J by 2 bases. Germline lookup yields CDR1 SGHRS and CDR2 YFSETQ. This CDR3 has 18 amino acids. Here the CDR3 reads CASSLGIAGGRIQETQYF. Here the CDR3 DNA reads TGCGCCAGCAGCTTGGGGATAGCGGGGGGCCGTATACAAGAGACCCAGTACTTC.

Here the CDR3 reads CASSLQVYEQYF. The CDR3 nucleotides are TGTGCCAGCAGCTTGCAGGTCTACGAGCAGTACTTC. This chain joins TRBV11-2 and TRBJ2-7, with D hard to call. The germline V and J ends were trimmed by 3 bases and 3 bases, with 6 bases remaining between them. Germline assignment: CDR1 SGHAT and CDR2 FQNNGV. CDR3 size: 12 residues.

At least ten counts were recorded for this clonotype. The V gene is TRBV15, the J gene TRBJ2-7, with D possibly being TRBD1 (6 bases). Trimming pared 0 bases from V and 4 bases from J, leaving 7 bases between. The CDR3 runs 13 residues. Germline V lookup: CDR1 LNHNV, CDR2 YYDKDF (reference sequence). DNA for the CDR3: TGTGCCACCAGCAGAGATCAGGGGTACGAGCAGTACTTC. This sequence encodes CATSRDQGYEQYF.

This chain joins TRBV14 and TRBJ2-7; D is possibly TRBD2 (6 bases). From germline, CDR1 is SGHDN and CDR2 FVKESK. This CDR3 has 15 amino acids. Trimming pared 4 bases from V and 7 bases from J, leaving 20 bases between. DNA for the CDR3: TGTGCCAGCAGCCCCGGGACTTACCCTACGCGGGAGCAGTACTTC. Amino acids: CASSPGTYPTREQYF.

The rearrangement uses TRBV5-1 and TRBJ2-5; D gene uncertain. The V and J ends lost 3 bases and 4 bases respectively, with 13 bases between them. Germline V gives CDR1 SGHRS, CDR2 YFSETQ. This CDR3 contains 14 residues. CDR3 nucleotide sequence: TGCGCCAGCAGCTGGGCACATTCAGCAGAGACCCAGTACTTC. It yields the protein CASSWAHSAETQYF. Looking up the rest from reference TRBV5-1 and TRBJ2-5 gives the full variable domain: KAGVTQTPRYLIKTRGQQVTLSCSPISGHRSVSWYQQTPGQGLQFLFEYFSETQRNKGNFPGRFSGRQFSNSRSEMNVSTLELGDSALYLCASSWAHSAETQYFGPGTRLLVL.

The count of this clonotype is one. The J gene is TRBJ1-1, the V gene TRBV29-1, with TRBD1 matching over 8 bases. Germline V gives CDR1 SQVTM, CDR2 ANQGSEA. The junction had 9 bases not matched to a gene; V was cut back by 6 bases and J by 12 bases. This CDR3 is built from 11 residues. The CDR3 here is CSVESGGGPFF. CDR3 DNA: TGCAGCGTCGAATCAGGGGGCGGACCTTTCTTT.

V usage is TRBV24-1 and J usage is TRBJ2-3; 11 nucleotides agree with TRBD2. This CDR3 spans 18 amino acids. V lost 2 bases to trimming and J lost 2 bases; unmatched junction nucleotides: 8. Germline V gene sequence: CDR1 KGHDR, CDR2 SFDVKD. CDR3 in DNA: TGTGCCACCAGTGATTCCTCCTTAGCGGGGGGGCTCACAGATACGCAGTATTTT. Translation gives CATSDSSLAGGLTDTQYF.

V usage is TRBV15 and J usage is TRBJ2-5; D is ambiguous. V gave up 4 bases and J gave up 1 base, with 10 bases separating them. This CDR3 region has 14 residues. Germline V gene lookup returns CDR1 LNHNV and CDR2 YYDKDF (reference sequence). The CDR3 protein is CATSMRPSQETQYF. The CDR3 DNA reads TGTGCCACCAGCATGCGACCGAGCCAAGAGACCCAGTACTTC.

The rearrangement joins TRBV3-1 to TRBJ2-7; 9 positions agree with TRBD2. Germline loops: CDR1 LGHDT, CDR2 YNNKEL (reference sequence). This CDR3 comprises 13 residues. The ends lost 1 base at V and 5 bases at J; junction bases unmatched: 0. The CDR3 spells CASSQGTSDEQYF. The DNA of the CDR3 is TGTGCCAGCAGCCAAGGGACTAGCGACGAGCAGTACTTC.

This chain joins TRBV7-3 and TRBJ2-7; D is undetermined. This CDR3 contains 14 residues. Germline CDR1 is SGHTA and CDR2 is FQGTGA. Between the trimmed V and J ends, which lost 2 bases and 5 bases, there was a span of 13 bases. The CDR3 is CASSLSNRVHEQYF. The CDR3 coding sequence is TGTGCCAGCAGCTTATCGAATAGGGTCCACGAGCAGTACTTC.

This chain joins TRBV10-1 and TRBJ1-5; D is ambiguous. V gave up 6 bases and J gave up 6 bases, with 12 bases separating them. From germline, CDR1 is WNHNN and CDR2 SYGVQD (reference sequence). The CDR3 is 13 amino acids. The CDR3 bases are TGCGCCAGCAGCCCTGGGGTAGGTCAGCCCCAGCATTTT. This codes for CASSPGVGQPQHF.

The table lists this clonotype with a few counts. The chain is built from TRBV10-2 and TRBJ2-2; TRBD1 agrees at 10 bases. CDR1 WSHSY and CDR2 SAAADI come from the germline V gene. V was pared by 2 bases and J by 3 bases, with 0 bases of the junction left unmatched. This CDR3 comprises 15 residues. The CDR3 DNA follows: TGCGCCAGCAGTGAGGGGACAGGGGACACCGGGGAGCTGTTTTTT. Its translation is CASSEGTGDTGELFF.

This clonotype turned up a few times. The V gene is TRBV12-3 or TRBV12-4, the J gene TRBJ2-5; unclear D gene. V dropped 6 bases and J dropped 6 bases, with 11 bases sitting between them. CDR3 length equals 12 residues. The DNA of the CDR3 is TGTGCCAGCAGCCCCCTAAGGCAGACCCAGTACTTC. It specifies CASSPLRQTQYF.

The J gene is TRBJ2-1, the V gene TRBV10-3; TRBD2 matches 8 bases. CDR3 length: 16 residues. The germline CDR1 and CDR2 sequences are ENHRY and SYGVKD. V was pared by 4 bases and J by 5 bases, with 10 bases of the junction left unmatched. CDR3 nucleotides: TGTGCCATCAGTGGGGACGGCGGGAGGCAAAACAATGAGCAGTTCTTC. This gives the protein CAISGDGGRQNNEQFF.

The chain has TRBV7-3 and TRBJ2-5; no definite D call. This CDR3 has 12 amino acids. The V gene lost 3 bases and the J gene lost 8 bases, with 10 bases spanning the gap. Germline loops: CDR1 SGHTA, CDR2 FQGTGA. The CDR3 protein is CASSFRQPTQYF. The CDR3 DNA sequence: TGTGCCAGCAGCTTCAGGCAGCCTACCCAGTACTTC.

As regards this clonotype: One junction end does not reproduce the germline sequence, and a read error may be involved. V is TRBV6-6 and J is TRBJ1-1; D is uncertain. Germline V gene sequence: CDR1 MNHNY, CDR2 SVGAGI (reference sequence). This CDR3 region has 13 residues. CDR3 nucleotide sequence: TGTGCCAGCAGTTGTACCGTGAATACTGAAGCTTTCTTT. It encodes CASSCTVNTEAFF.

The rearrangement links TRBV11-2 to TRBJ1-2; 8 positions agree with TRBD1. The V gene's germline CDR1 is SGHAT and CDR2 FQNNGV. The CDR3 length is 15 residues. V lost 4 bases to trimming and J lost 4 bases; unmatched junction nucleotides: 8. The CDR3: CASSSGTGTSYGYTF. Here the CDR3 DNA reads TGTGCCAGCAGCTCCGGGACAGGCACATCCTATGGCTACACCTTC.

About this clonotype: The junction does not match germline at one end; this may be a read error. The J gene is TRBJ2-5, the V gene TRBV7-7, with D unresolved. This CDR3 has 13 amino acids. Germline CDR1 reads SSHAT; CDR2 reads FNYEAQ (reference sequence). CDR3 loop: CASSLGQTETQYF. CDR3 nucleotides: TGTGCTAGCAGCTTAGGGCAGACGGAGACCCAGTACTTC. Together with reference TRBV7-7 and TRBJ2-5, the CDR3 gives the full variable domain: GAGVSQSPRYKVTKRGQDVTLRCDPISSHATLYWYQQALGQGPEFLTYFNYEAQPDKSGLPSDRFSAERPEGSISTLTIQRTEQRDSAMYRCASSLGQTETQYFGPGTRLLVL.

In its sample, this clonotype was seen once. The chain is built from TRBV5-6 and TRBJ1-6; D unresolved. Germline V gives CDR1 SGHDT, CDR2 YYEEEE. This CDR3 comprises 15 residues. V was cut by 4 bases and J by 13 bases, with 21 bases left in between. DNA of the CDR3: TGTGCCAGCAGCCTTTATCAGGACTCCTATGCCCCCCTCCACTTT. It is translated as CASSLYQDSYAPLHF.

CDR3 sequence (DNA): TGTGCCAGCAGCCATCGCGGGACGAACACCGGGGAGCTGTTTTTT. This codes for CASSHRGTNTGELFF. The chain is built from TRBV3-1 and TRBJ2-2; tentatively, D is TRBD2 (6 bases). The CDR3 is 15 residues long. Trimming removed 3 bases from V and 0 bases from J, with 8 bases in between. Germline V gene sequence: CDR1 LGHDT, CDR2 YNNKEL (reference sequence).